This TCR beta chain was found in a study of blood T cell repertoires in COVID-19 (dated by TCRdb to between 2020 and 2021). The study in broad terms: Samples covering the acute and convalescent phases of COVID-19 were provided by collaborators in the United States, Italy and Spain. The material from the prospective study consisted of cDNA or gDNA derived from T cells, B-cell-depleted T cells, or PBMCs. Subjects who had been exposed to COVID-19, were actively infected with it, or had recovered from it provided the deeply sampled blood TCRbeta repertoires that made up the dataset. The repertoires were released in a freely available public database meant as a resource for research on the immune response to SARS-CoV-2. The samples were drawn from the first 160 participants of the ongoing ImmuneRACE study and from some 1,300 subjects provided by 6 global collaborators. The sample metadata nearly always contained a de-identified subject ID, COVID-19 status, age in years and sex. Where available, HLA class I and class II types were taken from metadata supplied by the sample provider and were not determined by assay-based typing. The study at large found these results: The amount of clinical and demographic metadata varied by source and participant and was provided uncurated.

Collaborating institutions collected whole blood in K2EDTA tubes following their own protocols. For TCRbeta analysis, collaborators shipped samples in one of three forms: frozen whole blood, isolated PBMCs, or DNA extracted from either of those sample types. Remarks on this clone: Its antigen has not been determined. No quality values exist for individual bases; no much larger clone is one base distant.

Trimming takes 0 bases from V and 1 base from J, and the germline ends sit 7 bases apart. The CDR3 numbers 15 residues from cysteine through phenylalanine. The only DNA kept is the CDR3, 45 bases in frame from the first base. As encoded in the germline V gene (reference sequence), CDR1 is LNHNV while CDR2 is YYDKDF. TCRbeta CDR3 regions were amplified from genomic DNA by means of the immunoSEQ Assay, a bias-controlled multiplex PCR. Per the authors' processing: The number of nucleated cells in each sample was estimated by amplification of reference gene primers within the assay. To quantify the absolute abundance of each unique TCRbeta CDR3 rearrangement, sequence reads were collapsed and filtered. For each sample, productive Simpson clonality was calculated by taking the square root of Simpson's diversity index across productive rearrangements. Not all clones reach the TCRdb copy of this immuneACCESS table, which keeps in-frame sequences only. Checked studies attribute under half of the gap to unresolved V genes and leave the rest unexplained. That table is the source of V, J and clone size, and D and trimming were worked out from the DNA. This sample has some 150,000 clones in its table, and 81% of those were observed once. Roughly 9% of the sample is held by the ten biggest clonotypes.

The receptor chain draws on TRBV15 and TRBJ1-3; no D segment can be confidently identified. Material for sequencing was peripheral blood. The sequence was collected from a woman aged 60-75 years with active or convalescent COVID-19. The DNA sequence reads TGTGCCACCAGCAGAGACAGGCAGTCTGGAAACACCATATATTTT. Its translation is CATSRDRQSGNTIYF.